This T cell receptor beta chain derives from a study of blood T cell repertoires in COVID-19. Across the whole study: The origin of the acute and convalescent COVID-19 samples was the United States, Italy and Spain. Sample material is recorded as cDNA or gDNA derived from T cells, B-cell-depleted T cells, or PBMCs.

Among Cohort 3 donors, those recovered had two negative PCRs, clearance, or symptom resolution. Sequencing used immunoSEQ multiplex PCR; TCRdb keeps in-frame clones, though not all of them. The sample lists some 170,000 clones, approximately 82% occurring once. V lost 1 base, J lost 5 bases, and 23 bases lay in between. Germline V gene sequence: CDR1 LNHDA, CDR2 SQIVND (reference sequence). This CDR3 comprises 18 residues. The chain couples TRBV19 to TRBJ2-5; maybe TRBD1 (8 bases). The sample taken for sequencing was PBMCs or T cells enriched from blood (not recorded which). The clonotype comes from a man aged 45-65 years who had recovered from COVID-19. CDR3 DNA: TGTGCCAGTAGTATAGGACGACAGGGGAGGGGCGGTACGGAGACCCAGTACTTC. Encoded protein: CASSIGRQGRGGTETQYF. Complete variable domain (other parts from reference TRBV19 and TRBJ2-5): DGGITQSPKYLFRKEGQNVTLSCEQNLNHDAMYWYRQDPGQGLRLIYYSQIVNDFQKGDIAEGYSVSREKKESFPLTVTSAQKNPTAFYLCASSIGRQGRGGTETQYFGPGTRLLVL.